These 2 T cell receptor beta chains share one sample of origin, sequenced in a study of post-analysis software for immune sequencing data. Findings and limits, study-wide: A handful of TRBV segments appeared more often in patients than in controls, and TRBV5-6, TRBV5-1 and TRBV20-1 were among these.

TCR beta libraries were prepared from cDNA with unique molecular identifiers. One entry per CDR3 protein results from TCRdb running MiXCR on the PCR reads. The sample contains 250,000 to 300,000 distinct CDR3 sequences, less than 40% of which appear only once. The antigens of these receptors remain unknown. The sequencing sample was made of blood. The source of these receptors is a girl aged 5-17 years with multiple sclerosis.

The chain recombines TRBV5-1 with TRBJ1-1; 9 bases are shared with TRBD1. Germline loops: CDR1 SGHRS, CDR2 YFSETQ. This CDR3 is 12 amino acids long. The junction had 1 base not matched to a gene; V was cut back by 7 bases and J by 3 bases. CDR3 in DNA: TGCGCCAGCCGGGACAGGGACACTGAAGCTTTCTTT. This codes for CASRDRDTEAFF.

There are many counts of this clonotype. The chain carries TRBV6-5 and TRBJ2-5; no definite D call. V was trimmed by 3 bases and J by 5 bases, leaving 31 bases between them. Germline V gene sequence: CDR1 MNHEY, CDR2 SVGAGI. The CDR3 totals 20 residues. The CDR3 sequence: CASSYKDSRPGQSPSETQYF. The DNA for the CDR3 is TGTGCCAGCAGTTATAAAGATTCTCGGCCAGGCCAGTCCCCAAGTGAGACCCAGTACTTC.